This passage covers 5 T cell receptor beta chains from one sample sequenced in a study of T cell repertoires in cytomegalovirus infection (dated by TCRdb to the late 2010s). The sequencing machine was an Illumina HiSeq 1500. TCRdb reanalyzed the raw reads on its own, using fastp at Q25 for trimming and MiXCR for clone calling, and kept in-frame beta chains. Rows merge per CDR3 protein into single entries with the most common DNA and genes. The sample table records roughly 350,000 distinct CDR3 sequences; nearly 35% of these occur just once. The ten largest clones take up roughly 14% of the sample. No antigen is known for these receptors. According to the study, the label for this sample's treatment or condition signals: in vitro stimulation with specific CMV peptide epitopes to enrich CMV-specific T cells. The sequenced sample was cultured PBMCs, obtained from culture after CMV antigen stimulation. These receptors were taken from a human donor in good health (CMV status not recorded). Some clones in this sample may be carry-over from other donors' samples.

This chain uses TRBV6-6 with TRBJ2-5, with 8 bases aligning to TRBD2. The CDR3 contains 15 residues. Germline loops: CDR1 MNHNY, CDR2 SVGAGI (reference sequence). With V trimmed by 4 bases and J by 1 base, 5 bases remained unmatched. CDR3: CASSFDSGTQETQYF. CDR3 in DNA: TGTGCCAGCAGTTTCGATAGCGGGACCCAAGAGACCCAGTACTTC.

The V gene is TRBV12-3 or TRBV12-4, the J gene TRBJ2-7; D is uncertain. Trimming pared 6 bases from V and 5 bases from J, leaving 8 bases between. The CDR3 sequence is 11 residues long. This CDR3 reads CASSVKNEQYV. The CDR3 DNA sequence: TGTGCCAGCAGCGTCAAAAACGAGCAGTACGTC.

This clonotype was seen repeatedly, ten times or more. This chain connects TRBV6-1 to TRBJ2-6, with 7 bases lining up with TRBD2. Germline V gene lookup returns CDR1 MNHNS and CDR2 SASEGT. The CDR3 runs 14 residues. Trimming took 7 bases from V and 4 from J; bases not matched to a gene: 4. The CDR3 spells CASKRGTGANVLTF. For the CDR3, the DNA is TGTGCCAGCAAGCGGGGAACCGGGGCCAACGTCCTGACTTTC.

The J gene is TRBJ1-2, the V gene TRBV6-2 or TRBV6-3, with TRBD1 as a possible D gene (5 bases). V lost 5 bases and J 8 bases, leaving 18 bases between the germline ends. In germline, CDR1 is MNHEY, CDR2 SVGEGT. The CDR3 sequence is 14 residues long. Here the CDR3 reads CASSEYPGLFGYTF. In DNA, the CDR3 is TGTGCCAGCAGTGAATATCCGGGGCTGTTCGGCTACACCTTC.

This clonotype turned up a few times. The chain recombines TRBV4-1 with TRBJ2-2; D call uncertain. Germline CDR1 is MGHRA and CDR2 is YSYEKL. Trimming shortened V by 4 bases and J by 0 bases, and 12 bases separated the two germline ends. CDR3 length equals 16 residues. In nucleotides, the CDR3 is TGCGCCAGCAGCCCCCCCCCGGGCGCGAACACCGGGGAGCTGTTTTTT. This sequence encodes CASSPPPGANTGELFF.